This entry lists 22 T cell receptor beta chains sequenced from one sample in a study of early T cells in non-severe SARS-CoV-2 infection. One entry per CDR3 protein results from TCRdb running MiXCR on the 5' RACE reads. The sample includes approximately 77,000 distinct CDR3 sequences, roughly 12% of them seen just once. The input for sequencing was whole blood, taken at baseline. These receptors were obtained from an adult who was a healthcare worker with PCR-confirmed SARS-CoV-2 infection or an uninfected control (not recorded which). The donor label of this sample is uncertain.

This sequence joins TRBV7-9 and TRBJ1-1; no clear D gene. Germline lookup yields CDR1 SEHNR and CDR2 FQNEAQ (reference sequence). This CDR3 is built from 13 residues. V was clipped by 5 bases and J by 1 base, with 8 bases between them. CDR3 loop: CASSDTANTEAFF. The CDR3 nucleotides are TGTGCCAGCAGCGATACAGCGAACACTGAAGCTTTCTTT. Full variable domain (remainder filled in from reference TRBV7-9 and TRBJ1-1): DTGVSQNPRHKITKRGQNVTFRCDPISEHNRLYWYRQTLGQGPEFLTYFQNEAQLEKSRLLSDRFSAERPKGSFSTLEIQRTEQGDSAMYLCASSDTANTEAFFGQGTRLTVV.

The gene calls are TRBV5-1 and TRBJ2-7; 10 bases align to TRBD2. The J segment lost 3 bases and the V segment lost 0 bases, leaving 6 bases of the junction unmatched. Germline values: CDR1 SGHRS, CDR2 YFSETQ. This CDR3 is 16 amino acids long. The CDR3 DNA sequence: TGCGCCAGCAGCTTGGTTTCTAGCGGGAGAGGCTACGAGCAGTACTTC. Its translation: CASSLVSSGRGYEQYF.

The gene calls are TRBV11-2 and TRBJ2-7; TRBD2 matches 10 bases. There are 15 residues in the CDR3. J gave up 3 bases and V 5 bases, and 7 bases lay outside the gene matches. CDR1 is SGHAT, CDR2 FQNNGV, per germline. The CDR3 loop reads CASSAQLAGFYEQYF. For the CDR3, the DNA is TGTGCCAGCAGCGCTCAACTAGCGGGGTTCTACGAGCAGTACTTC.

The rearrangement joins TRBV10-2 to TRBJ1-3; D remains ambiguous. This CDR3 spans 14 amino acids. With 3 bases removed from V and 0 bases from J, the gap between germline ends came to 6 bases. Per germline, CDR1 WSHSY and CDR2 SAAADI. The CDR3 spells CASSDSYSGNTIYF. In DNA, the CDR3 is TGCGCCAGCAGTGATTCCTACTCTGGAAACACCATATATTTT.

This clonotype showed up just a few times. This sequence joins TRBV20-1 and TRBJ2-3; TRBD2 matches 8 bases. This CDR3 region has 14 residues. The germline gives CDR1 DFQATT, CDR2 SNEGSKA (reference sequence). After removal of 2 bases from V and 1 base from J, the junction contained 2 bases not matched to a gene. CDR3 DNA sequence: TGCAGTGCTAGACGTAGCGGGGGCACAGATACGCAGTATTTT. Its translation is CSARRSGGTDTQYF.

Ten or more counts support this clonotype. The gene calls are TRBV5-6 and TRBJ1-5; possible D gene TRBD1, 5 bases. The CDR3 is 13 amino acids. Looked up from germline, CDR1 is SGHDT and CDR2 is YYEEEE. V shed 0 bases and J shed 7 bases, with 8 bases lying between them. The CDR3 bases are TGTGCCAGCAGCTTGGGGGGCGGGCAGCCCCAGCATTTT. It specifies CASSLGGGQPQHF.

The chain links TRBV29-1 to TRBJ2-4; D is undetermined. The CDR3 length is 11 residues. The germline gives CDR1 SQVTM, CDR2 ANQGSEA. V was clipped by 3 bases and J by 3 bases, with 3 bases between them. CDR3 region: CSVEVKNIQYF. DNA for the CDR3: TGCAGCGTTGAGGTCAAAAACATTCAGTACTTC.

This clonotype was detected many times. The rearrangement links TRBV5-5 to TRBJ2-7, with D unresolved. The CDR3 spans 13 residues. The V end was cut by 3 bases, the J end by 2 bases, with 9 bases between. Germline CDR1 is SGHKS and CDR2 is YYEKEE (reference sequence). CDR3 sequence reads: CASSSDLTYEQYF. Here the CDR3 DNA reads TGTGCCAGCAGCTCGGACCTTACCTACGAGCAGTACTTC.

The V gene is TRBV7-3, the J gene TRBJ2-1, with 8 bases identical to TRBD2. CDR1 and CDR2 from the germline V gene are SGHTA and FQGTGA. V lost 5 bases and J lost 0; bases outside the gene matches: 6. The CDR3 sequence is 16 residues long. The CDR3 region is CASSTNREGSYNEQFF. In DNA, the CDR3 is TGTGCCAGCAGCACAAACCGGGAGGGCTCCTACAATGAGCAGTTCTTC.

CDR3 in DNA: TGTGCCATCAGGGGACTAGCGGGGGTAAGCGAGCAGTACTTC. It is translated as CAIRGLAGVSEQYF. The chain links TRBV10-3 to TRBJ2-7; 14 positions match TRBD2. The CDR3 runs to 14 residues. The ends lost 6 bases at V and 6 bases at J; junction bases unmatched: 4. Per the germline V gene, CDR1 is ENHRY and CDR2 is SYGVKD.

This clonotype was detected a few times. The chain is built from TRBV10-3 and TRBJ1-1, with TRBD1 identical over 8 bases. CDR1 is ENHRY and CDR2 is SYGVKD in the germline V gene. This CDR3 region has 11 residues. The V segment lost 2 bases and the J segment 10 bases; nucleotides outside the gene matches: 0. DNA of the CDR3: TGTGCCATCAGTGAGGGACAGGGAGCTTTCTTT. This gives the protein CAISEGQGAFF.

This chain joins TRBV16 and TRBJ1-3, with D uncertain. Trimming shortened V by 4 bases and J by 4 bases, and 17 bases separated the two germline ends. CDR1 is KGHSY, CDR2 FQNENV, per germline. CDR3 length: 16 amino acids. The CDR3 sequence is CASSPQEDRGGNTIYF. The CDR3 coding sequence is TGTGCCAGCAGCCCCCAAGAGGACCGAGGGGGAAACACCATATATTTT.

This clonotype showed up just a few times. J is TRBJ2-1 and V is TRBV27, with 8 bases matching TRBD2. Germline V gene data show CDR1 as MNHEY and CDR2 as SMNVEV (reference sequence). Trimming took 2 bases from V and 9 from J; bases not matched to a gene: 6. This CDR3 is 14 amino acids long. In nucleotides, the CDR3 is TGTGCCAGCAGTTTACCGAGCGGGAGTGGTGAGCAGTTCTTC. Translating gives CASSLPSGSGEQFF.

This CDR3 is CASSDVAGESTDTQYF. In DNA form, the CDR3 reads TGTGCCAGCAGTGACGTAGCGGGGGAGAGCACAGATACGCAGTATTTT. The rearrangement uses TRBV6-4 and TRBJ2-3; 9 bases align to TRBD2. The J segment lost 0 bases and the V segment lost 2 bases, leaving 3 bases of the junction unmatched. CDR3 size: 16 residues. Germline lookup yields CDR1 MRHNA and CDR2 SNTAGT.

The chain uses TRBV12-3 or TRBV12-4 and TRBJ1-1; unclear D gene. The CDR3 covers 14 residues. Trimming took off 8 bases at V and 6 bases at J, with 19 bases between the two ends. The CDR3 loop reads CASGRGSFWAEAFF. CDR3 in DNA: TGTGCCAGCGGCCGAGGGAGCTTCTGGGCTGAAGCTTTCTTT.

This clonotype was recorded once. The genes are TRBV2 and TRBJ2-1, with 7 positions matching TRBD2. From germline, CDR1 is SNHLY and CDR2 FYNNEI. This CDR3 contains 13 residues. V shed 7 bases and J 3 bases; nucleotides not matched to a gene: 3. In DNA form, the CDR3 reads TGTGCCAGCACTGGCGGGGGCTACAATGAGCAGTTCTTC. It yields the protein CASTGGGYNEQFF.

This clonotype has just a few counts. The rearrangement uses TRBV27 and TRBJ2-7, with D possibly matching TRBD1 (5 bases). The V gene lost 2 bases and the J gene lost 4 bases, with 12 bases spanning the gap. This CDR3 contains 14 residues. CDR1 is MNHEY and CDR2 is SMNVEV in the germline V gene (reference sequence). The CDR3 here is CASSLTGQTYEQYF. In DNA, the CDR3 is TGTGCCAGCAGTTTAACTGGACAAACTTACGAGCAGTACTTC.

The chain links TRBV21-1 to TRBJ1-2; the table's TRBD1 call for D was not verified on the DNA. TRBV21-1 is given as a pseudogene. This CDR3 region has 12 residues. CDR3 DNA: TGTGCCAGCAGAGGACAGGAAAATGGCTACACCTTC. Translation: CASRGQENGYTF.

The CDR3, as DNA: TGCGCCAGCAGCTCCCTTTCCGGGACAGCCAACACCGGGGAGCTGTTTTTT. It yields the protein CASSSLSGTANTGELFF. This chain links TRBV5-1 with TRBJ2-2; TRBD1 aligns across 7 bases. The trim removed 3 bases at V and 2 bases at J, leaving 10 bases unmatched. Germline lookup yields CDR1 SGHRS and CDR2 YFSETQ. The length of the CDR3 is 17 residues. Together with reference TRBV5-1 and TRBJ2-2, the CDR3 gives the full variable domain: KAGVTQTPRYLIKTRGQQVTLSCSPISGHRSVSWYQQTPGQGLQFLFEYFSETQRNKGNFPGRFSGRQFSNSRSEMNVSTLELGDSALYLCASSSLSGTANTGELFFGEGSRLTVL.

V usage is TRBV5-1 and J usage is TRBJ2-3; D gene uncertain. V was trimmed by 0 bases and J by 3 bases, leaving 5 bases between them. The CDR3 has 13 amino acids. Germline CDR1 reads SGHRS; CDR2 reads YFSETQ. CDR3 protein: CASSLGWTDTQYF. CDR3 coding DNA: TGCGCCAGCAGCTTGGGGTGGACAGATACGCAGTATTTT.

J is TRBJ1-1 and V is TRBV4-1; tentative D call: TRBD1 (5 bases). Germline assignment: CDR1 MGHRA and CDR2 YSYEKL. The length of the CDR3 is 18 residues. The V end lost 0 bases, the J end lost 3 bases, and 20 bases lay between the germline ends. CDR3 loop: CASSQEGRRGVRDTEAFF. In DNA form, the CDR3 reads TGCGCCAGCAGCCAAGAAGGACGTCGGGGCGTTAGGGACACTGAAGCTTTCTTT.

Ten or more counts support this clonotype. The chain employs TRBV6-5 and TRBJ1-1, with 10 bases aligning to TRBD1. The length of the CDR3 is 15 residues. Germline values: CDR1 MNHEY, CDR2 SVGAGI. Trimming cost V 2 bases and J 4 bases; bases outside gene matches: 4. The CDR3 DNA reads as TGTGCCAGCAGTTACGGGACAGGGGCGGGCACTGAAGCTTTCTTT. This translates into CASSYGTGAGTEAFF.